This T cell receptor beta chain appears in the sequencing data of a study of blood T cell repertoires in COVID-19. About the study: Specimens from acute and convalescent COVID-19 originated in the United States, Italy and Spain.

This CDR3 is 17 amino acids long. Trimming at V came to 2 bases and at J to 5 bases, leaving 9 bases not matched to a gene. Germline CDR1 LGHNT, CDR2 FRNRAP. In the authors' methods: Quantification of nucleated cells was approximated via reference gene primer amplification. Method: immunoSEQ multiplex PCR; TCRdb's copy keeps in-frame clones and lacks some. That table supplies the V and J calls and clone size; D and trimming were determined from the DNA. The sample has fewer than 90,000 clones, approximately 73% seen once. Seattle patient enrollment occurred during active infection, with longitudinal follow-up thereafter.

The specimen was peripheral blood. The V and J genes are TRBV12-5 and TRBJ2-2, with TRBD2 matching over 9 bases. This receptor was obtained from a man aged 55 to 70 with COVID-19, enrolled during active disease. The CDR3 loop reads CASGLISGSSTTGELFF. DNA for the CDR3: TGTGCTAGTGGTTTGATTAGCGGGAGTTCGACAACCGGGGAGCTGTTTTTT.